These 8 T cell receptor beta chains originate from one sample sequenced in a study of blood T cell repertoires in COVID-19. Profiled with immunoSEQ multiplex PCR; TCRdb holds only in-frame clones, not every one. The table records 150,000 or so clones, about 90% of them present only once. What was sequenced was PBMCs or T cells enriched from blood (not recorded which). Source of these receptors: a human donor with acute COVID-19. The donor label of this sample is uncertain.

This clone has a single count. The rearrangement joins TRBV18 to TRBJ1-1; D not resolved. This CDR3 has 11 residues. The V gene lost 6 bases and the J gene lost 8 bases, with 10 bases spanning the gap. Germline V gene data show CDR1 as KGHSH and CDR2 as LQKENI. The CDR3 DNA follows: TGTGCCAGCTCGCTAAAGGAGGAAGCTTTCTTT. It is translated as CASSLKEEAFF.

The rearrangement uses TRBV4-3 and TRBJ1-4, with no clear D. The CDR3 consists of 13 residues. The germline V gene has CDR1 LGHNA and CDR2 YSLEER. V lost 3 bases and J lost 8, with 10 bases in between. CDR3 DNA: TGCGCCAGCAGCCAGCTCGGAGAAGAAAAACTGTTTTTT. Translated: CASSQLGEEKLFF.

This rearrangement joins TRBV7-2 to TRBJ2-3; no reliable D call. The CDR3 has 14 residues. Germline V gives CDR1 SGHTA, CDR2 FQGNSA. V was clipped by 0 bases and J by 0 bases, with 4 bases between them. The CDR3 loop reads CASSLAPSTDTQYF. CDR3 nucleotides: TGTGCCAGCAGCTTAGCCCCTAGCACAGATACGCAGTATTTT.

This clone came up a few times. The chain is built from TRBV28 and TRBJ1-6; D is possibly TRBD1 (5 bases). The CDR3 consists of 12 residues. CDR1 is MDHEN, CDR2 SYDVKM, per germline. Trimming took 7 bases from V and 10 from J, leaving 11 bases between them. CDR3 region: CASTSGDSPLHF. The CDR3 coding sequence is TGTGCCAGCACTTCGGGGGACTCACCCCTCCACTTT.

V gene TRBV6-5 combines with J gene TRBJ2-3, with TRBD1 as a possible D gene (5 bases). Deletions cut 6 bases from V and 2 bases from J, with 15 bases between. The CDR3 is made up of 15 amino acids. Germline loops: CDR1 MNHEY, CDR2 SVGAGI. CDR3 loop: CASSSSGPNTDTQYF. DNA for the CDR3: TGTGCCAGCAGCTCCTCAGGGCCCAACACAGATACGCAGTATTTT.

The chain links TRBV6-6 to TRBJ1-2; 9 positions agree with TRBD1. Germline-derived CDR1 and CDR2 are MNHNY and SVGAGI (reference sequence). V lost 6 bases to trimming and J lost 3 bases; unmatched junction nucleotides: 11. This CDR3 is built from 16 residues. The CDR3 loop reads CASRRGRQGGDYGYTF. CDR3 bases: TGTGCCAGCAGGCGGGGAAGACAGGGGGGTGACTATGGCTACACCTTC.

CDR3 DNA sequence: TGTGCCAGCAGCGTCGGACAGGGCTCCTACGAGCAGTACTTC. Protein: CASSVGQGSYEQYF. This chain joins TRBV13 and TRBJ2-7, with 8 bases fitting TRBD1. Looked up from germline, CDR1 is PRHDT and CDR2 is FYEKMQ (reference sequence). V shed 5 bases and J 0 bases; nucleotides not matched to a gene: 3. The length of the CDR3 is 14 residues.

CDR3 sequence reads: CASSQADSYGYTF. Written as DNA, the CDR3 is TGTGCCAGCAGCCAGGCCGACAGCTATGGCTACACCTTC. The chain carries TRBV4-2 and TRBJ1-2; D perhaps matches TRBD1 (5 bases). With 3 bases removed from V and 4 bases from J, the gap between germline ends came to 9 bases. Germline loops: CDR1 LGHNA, CDR2 YNFKEQ. The CDR3 is 13 amino acids.